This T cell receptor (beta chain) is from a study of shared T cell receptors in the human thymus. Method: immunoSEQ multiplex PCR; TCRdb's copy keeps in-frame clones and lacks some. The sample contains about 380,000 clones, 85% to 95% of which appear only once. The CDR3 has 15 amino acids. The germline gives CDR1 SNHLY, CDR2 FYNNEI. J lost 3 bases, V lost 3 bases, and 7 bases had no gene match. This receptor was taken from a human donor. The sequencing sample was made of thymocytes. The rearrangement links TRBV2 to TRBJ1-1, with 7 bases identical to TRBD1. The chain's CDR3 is CASSETGSLDTEAFF. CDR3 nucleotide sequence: TGTGCCAGCAGTGAGACAGGGTCTTTGGACACTGAAGCTTTCTTT.